These 11 T cell receptor beta chains were sequenced from one sample in a study of cytomegalovirus exposure and HLA in healthy donors (dated by TCRdb to 2016 to 2017). The protocol used for the library was the immunoSEQ multiplex PCR assay. The multiplex PCR relied on a mix of 60 forward primers for TCR Vbeta segments and 13 reverse primers for TCR Jbeta segments. The clones in this table, taken by TCRdb from immuneACCESS, are in-frame only. Not every clone is retained; where verified, under half of the shortfall comes from an unresolved V gene, and the cause of the rest is unknown. Within this sample are 200,000 to 250,000 clones, with roughly 82% of them counted one time only. 5.4% of the sample is in the top ten clones. Sequenced input: PBMCs. Receptors originate from a woman in her forties in good health and CMV-seropositive.

The rearrangement links TRBV5-1 to TRBJ2-1; 10 bases match TRBD2. The ends lost 2 bases at V and 4 bases at J; junction bases unmatched: 12. CDR1 is SGHRS and CDR2 is YFSETQ in the germline V gene. This CDR3 contains 18 residues. The CDR3 region has the DNA TGCGCCAGCAGCTTCCGCCCTAGGACTAGCGGCATATACAATGAGCAGTTCTTC. Amino acid sequence: CASSFRPRTSGIYNEQFF.

V and J are TRBV25-1 and TRBJ1-2, with a weak D call TRBD1 (5 bases). The CDR3 is 14 amino acids. CDR1 is MGHDK, CDR2 SYGVNS, per germline. V was shortened by 1 base and J by 2 bases, with 8 bases between the two germline ends. This CDR3 is CASSEWGGNYGYTF. CDR3 bases: TGTGCCAGCAGTGAATGGGGGGGGAACTATGGCTACACCTTC.

The V gene is TRBV10-2, the J gene TRBJ1-1; perhaps TRBD1 as D (6 bases). CDR1 and CDR2 (germline): WSHSY, SAAADI. This CDR3 region has 14 residues. V lost 3 bases and J lost 5, with 13 bases in between. CDR3 DNA: TGCGCCAGCAGTGACGGCAGGGGATGGACTGAAGCTTTCTTT. Its protein is CASSDGRGWTEAFF.

V gene TRBV4-1 combines with J gene TRBJ2-1; 9 nucleotides align to TRBD2. Germline V lookup: CDR1 MGHRA, CDR2 YSYEKL. This CDR3 has 18 amino acids. V was clipped by 4 bases and J by 9 bases; unmatched bases: 19. The CDR3 region is CASSRLPRRGGLYGEQFF. The DNA of the CDR3 is TGCGCCAGCAGCCGCCTGCCGAGGCGGGGGGGCTTGTACGGTGAGCAGTTCTTC.

The genes are TRBV4-2 and TRBJ2-3; 16 nucleotides match TRBD2. Germline trimming cut 5 bases from V and 3 bases from J; bases unmatched to any gene: 14. From germline, CDR1 is LGHNA and CDR2 YNFKEQ. CDR3 length equals 20 residues. The DNA of the CDR3 is TGTGCCAGCAGCTATATGACCCCGGGACTAGCGGGGGGGCCGACAGATACGCAGTATTTT. Its protein is CASSYMTPGLAGGPTDTQYF.

This sequence joins TRBV7-9 and TRBJ1-4; D not certain. The CDR3 covers 15 residues. V dropped 5 bases and J dropped 5 bases, with 15 bases sitting between them. From germline, CDR1 is SEHNR and CDR2 FQNEAQ (reference sequence). Written as DNA, the CDR3 is TGTGCCAGCAGCCGGGATATGCAGACGAATGAAAAACTGTTTTTT. It is translated as CASSRDMQTNEKLFF.

The chain joins TRBV5-6 to TRBJ2-7; 9 bases line up with TRBD2. J was trimmed by 1 base and V by 1 base; bases with no gene match: 6. Germline loops: CDR1 SGHDT, CDR2 YYEEEE. The CDR3 is 16 amino acids. The CDR3 here is CASSLKGLAGSYEQYF. In DNA, the CDR3 is TGTGCCAGCAGCTTGAAGGGGCTAGCGGGATCCTACGAGCAGTACTTC.

CDR3 sequence reads: CAWDLTGHEQFF. The CDR3 DNA reads as TGTGCCTGGGACCTGACAGGTCATGAGCAGTTCTTC. The V call is TRBV30, the J call TRBJ2-1; TRBD1 is a possible D gene (6 bases). V lost 5 bases, J lost 8 bases, and 13 bases lay in between. This CDR3 comprises 12 residues. Germline CDR1 reads GTSNPN; CDR2 reads SVGIG (reference sequence).

CDR3 in DNA: TGTGCCAGCAGCCAAGATGAGGTCAGACCGGCAACTAATGAAAAACTGTTTTTT. Its protein is CASSQDEVRPATNEKLFF. V gene TRBV4-2 combines with J gene TRBJ1-4; D remains unclear. Trimming pared 0 bases from V and 0 bases from J, leaving 14 bases between. This CDR3 is built from 18 residues. CDR1 and CDR2 (germline): LGHNA, YNFKEQ.

This chain joins TRBV30 and TRBJ2-7; unclear D gene. The CDR3 totals 12 residues. V lost 6 bases and J lost 0, with 9 bases in between. The germline V gene encodes CDR1 GTSNPN and CDR2 SVGIG (reference sequence). CDR3 sequence reads: CACARSSYEQYF. In nucleotides, the CDR3 is TGTGCCTGCGCCCGGAGCTCCTACGAGCAGTACTTC.

The chain employs TRBV5-1 and TRBJ2-5; tentative D call: TRBD1 (6 bases). The V end lost 4 bases, the J end lost 4 bases, and 20 bases lay between the germline ends. Per germline, CDR1 SGHRS and CDR2 YFSETQ. The CDR3 extends over 16 amino acids. In nucleotides, the CDR3 is TGCGCCAGCAGCCCCGACGGCAGGGGCGCAGGAGAGACCCAGTACTTC. Its translation: CASSPDGRGAGETQYF.